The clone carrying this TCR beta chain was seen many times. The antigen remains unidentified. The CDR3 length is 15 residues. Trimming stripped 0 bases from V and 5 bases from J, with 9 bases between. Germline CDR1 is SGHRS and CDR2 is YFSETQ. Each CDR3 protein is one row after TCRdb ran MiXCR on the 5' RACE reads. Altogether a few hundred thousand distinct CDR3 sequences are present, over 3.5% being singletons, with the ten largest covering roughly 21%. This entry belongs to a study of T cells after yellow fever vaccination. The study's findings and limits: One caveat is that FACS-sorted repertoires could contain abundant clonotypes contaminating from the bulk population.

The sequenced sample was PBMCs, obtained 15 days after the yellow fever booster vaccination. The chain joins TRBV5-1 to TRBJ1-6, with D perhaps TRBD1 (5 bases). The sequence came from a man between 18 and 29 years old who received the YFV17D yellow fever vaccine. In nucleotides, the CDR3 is TGCGCCAGCAGCTTGGTTGGGGCCGATAATTCACCCCTCCACTTT. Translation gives CASSLVGADNSPLHF.